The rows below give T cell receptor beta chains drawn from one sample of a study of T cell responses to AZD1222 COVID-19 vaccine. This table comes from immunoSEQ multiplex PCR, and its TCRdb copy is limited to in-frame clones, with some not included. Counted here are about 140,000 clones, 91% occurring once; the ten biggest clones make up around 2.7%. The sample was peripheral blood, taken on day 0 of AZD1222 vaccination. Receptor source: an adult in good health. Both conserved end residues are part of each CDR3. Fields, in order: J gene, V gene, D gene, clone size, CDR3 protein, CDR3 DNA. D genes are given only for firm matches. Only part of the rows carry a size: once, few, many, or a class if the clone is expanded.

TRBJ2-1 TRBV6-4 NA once CASSGPHNEQFF TGTGCCAGCAGTGGACCGCACAATGAGCAGTTCTTC
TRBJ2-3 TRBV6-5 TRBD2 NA CASSLRGGSIDTQYF TGTGCCAGCAGTCTGCGGGGGGGGTCTATCGATACGCAGTATTTT
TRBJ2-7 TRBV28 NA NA CASTPFGLAAFYEQYF TGTGCCAGCACCCCCTTTGGACTGGCGGCCTTCTACGAGCAGTACTTC
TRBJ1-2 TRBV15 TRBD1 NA CATSPRGTGGVSGYTF TGTGCCACCAGCCCCCGGGGGACAGGGGGAGTTAGCGGCTACACCTTC
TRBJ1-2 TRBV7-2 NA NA CASLSGGRDYGYTF TGTGCCAGCCTTTCGGGGGGGCGTGACTATGGCTACACCTTC
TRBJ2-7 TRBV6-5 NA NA CASTHRSSYEQYF TGTGCCAGCACCCACAGGTCCTCCTACGAGCAGTACTTC
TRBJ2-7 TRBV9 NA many CASSVVGTATYEQYF TGTGCCAGCAGCGTAGTAGGGACGGCGACCTACGAGCAGTACTTC
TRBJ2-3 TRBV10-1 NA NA CASSPGVGGTDTQYF TGCGCCAGCAGCCCCGGGGTCGGGGGAACAGATACGCAGTATTTT
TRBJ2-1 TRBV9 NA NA CASSVGGGTSYNEQFF TGTGCCAGCAGCGTAGGTGGTGGGACCTCCTACAATGAGCAGTTCTTC
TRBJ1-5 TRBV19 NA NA CASSHPWRTNQPQHF TGTGCCAGTAGTCATCCATGGAGGACAAATCAGCCCCAGCATTTT
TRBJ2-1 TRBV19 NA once CASSLGDAYNEQFF TGTGCCAGCAGCTTAGGGGACGCCTACAATGAGCAGTTCTTC
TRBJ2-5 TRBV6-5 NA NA CASSPGLGRYF TGTGCCAGCAGCCCGGGCCTAGGACGATACTTC
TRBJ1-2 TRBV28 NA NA CASSLMDRSGLYGYTF TGTGCCAGCAGTTTAATGGACAGAAGTGGACTATATGGCTACACCTTC
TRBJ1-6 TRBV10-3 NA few CAIIQGAVNSPLHF TGTGCCATCATTCAAGGTGCGGTGAATTCACCCCTCCACTTT
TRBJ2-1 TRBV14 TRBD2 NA CASSLRLAGGMDEQFF TGTGCCAGCAGCTTACGACTAGCGGGGGGGATGGATGAGCAGTTCTTC
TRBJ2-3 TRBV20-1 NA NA CSASWADTQYF TGCAGTGCTAGTTGGGCCGATACGCAGTATTTT
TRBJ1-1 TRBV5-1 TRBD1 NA CASSYDLTGGTEAFF TGCGCCAGCAGCTACGATTTGACAGGGGGCACTGAAGCTTTCTTT
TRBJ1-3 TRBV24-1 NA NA CATSDPGTTGNTIYF TGTGCCACCAGTGACCCCGGGACTACTGGAAACACCATATATTTT
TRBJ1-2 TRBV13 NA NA CASRDPGFNYGYTF TGTGCCAGCAGGGATCCAGGGTTTAACTATGGCTACACCTTC
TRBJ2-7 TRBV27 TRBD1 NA CASSLPGQLYEQYF TGTGCCAGCAGTTTACCGGGACAGCTCTACGAGCAGTACTTC
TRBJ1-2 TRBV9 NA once CASSVGATNYGYTF TGTGCCAGCAGCGTAGGGGCAACGAACTATGGCTACACCTTC
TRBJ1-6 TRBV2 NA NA CASSALGSYNSPLHF TGTGCCAGCAGTGCCTTAGGGAGTTATAATTCACCCCTCCACTTT
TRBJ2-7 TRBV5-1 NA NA CASSLPSRGSYEQYF TGCGCCAGCAGCTTACCATCTAGAGGGTCCTACGAGCAGTACTTC
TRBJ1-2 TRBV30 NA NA CAWSVSGGYGYTF TGTGCCTGGAGTGTCTCCGGGGGCTATGGCTACACCTTC
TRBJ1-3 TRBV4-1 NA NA CASSQDPDSGNTIYF TGCGCCAGCAGCCAAGACCCAGACTCTGGAAACACCATATATTTT
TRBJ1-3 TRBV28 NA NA CASSSTGTVGRNTIYF TGTGCCAGCAGTTCAACCGGGACCGTGGGAAGAAACACCATATATTTT
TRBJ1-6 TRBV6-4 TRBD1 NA CASSAGTDNSPLHF TGTGCCAGCAGCGCCGGGACAGATAATTCACCCCTCCACTTT
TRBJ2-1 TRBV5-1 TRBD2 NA CASSPGTSGRTLYNEQFF TGCGCCAGCAGCCCTGGGACTAGCGGGAGAACCCTCTACAATGAGCAGTTCTTC
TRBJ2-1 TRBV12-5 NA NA CASGPTLGEYGEQFF TGTGCTAGTGGCCCCACACTCGGGGAGTACGGTGAGCAGTTCTTC
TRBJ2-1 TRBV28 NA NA CASSRGTSRYNEQFF TGTGCCAGCAGTCGGGGGACTTCCCGATACAATGAGCAGTTCTTC
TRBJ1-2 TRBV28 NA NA CATSPALTNYGYTF TGTGCCACCTCCCCCGCTTTAACTAACTATGGCTACACCTTC
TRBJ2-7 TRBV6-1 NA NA CASSDDRTSSYEQYF TGTGCCAGCAGTGACGACAGAACAAGCTCCTACGAGCAGTACTTC
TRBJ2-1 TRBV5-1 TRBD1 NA CASSPGQVSYNEQFF TGCGCCAGCAGTCCGGGACAGGTATCCTACAATGAGCAGTTCTTC
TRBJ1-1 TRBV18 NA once CASSPEEDTEAFF TGTGCCAGCTCACCAGAGGAAGACACTGAAGCTTTCTTT
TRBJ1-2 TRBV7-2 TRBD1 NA CASSPPPGQAPYGYTF TGTGCCAGCAGCCCACCACCCGGACAGGCACCTTATGGCTACACCTTC
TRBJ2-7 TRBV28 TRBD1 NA CASTPGTGTYEQYF TGTGCCAGCACCCCTGGGACAGGGACTTACGAGCAGTACTTC
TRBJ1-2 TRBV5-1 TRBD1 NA CASSSPGTGGTGYTF TGCGCCAGCAGCTCTCCTGGGACAGGGGGCACTGGCTACACCTTC
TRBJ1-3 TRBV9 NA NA CASSVDSGNTIYF TGTGCCAGCAGCGTAGACTCTGGAAACACCATATATTTT
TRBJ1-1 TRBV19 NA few CASISRSGSEAFF TGTGCCAGTATATCGAGAAGTGGGTCTGAAGCTTTCTTT